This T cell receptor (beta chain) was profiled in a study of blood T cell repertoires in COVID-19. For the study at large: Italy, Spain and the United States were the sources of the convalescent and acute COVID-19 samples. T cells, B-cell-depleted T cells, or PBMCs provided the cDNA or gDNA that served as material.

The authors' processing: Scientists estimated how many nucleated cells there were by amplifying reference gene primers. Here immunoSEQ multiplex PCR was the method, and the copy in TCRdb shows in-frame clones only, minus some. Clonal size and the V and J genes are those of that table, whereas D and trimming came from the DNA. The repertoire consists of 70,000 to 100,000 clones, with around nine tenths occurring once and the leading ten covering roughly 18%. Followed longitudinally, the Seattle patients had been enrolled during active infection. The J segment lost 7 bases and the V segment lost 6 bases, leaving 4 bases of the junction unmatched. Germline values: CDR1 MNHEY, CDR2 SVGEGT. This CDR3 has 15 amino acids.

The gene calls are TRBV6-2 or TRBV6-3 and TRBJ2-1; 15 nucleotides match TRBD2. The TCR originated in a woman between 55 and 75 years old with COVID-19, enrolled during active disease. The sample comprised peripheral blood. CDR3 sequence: CASSEGLAGGNEQFF. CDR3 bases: TGTGCCAGCAGCGAGGGACTAGCGGGGGGAAATGAGCAGTTCTTC.